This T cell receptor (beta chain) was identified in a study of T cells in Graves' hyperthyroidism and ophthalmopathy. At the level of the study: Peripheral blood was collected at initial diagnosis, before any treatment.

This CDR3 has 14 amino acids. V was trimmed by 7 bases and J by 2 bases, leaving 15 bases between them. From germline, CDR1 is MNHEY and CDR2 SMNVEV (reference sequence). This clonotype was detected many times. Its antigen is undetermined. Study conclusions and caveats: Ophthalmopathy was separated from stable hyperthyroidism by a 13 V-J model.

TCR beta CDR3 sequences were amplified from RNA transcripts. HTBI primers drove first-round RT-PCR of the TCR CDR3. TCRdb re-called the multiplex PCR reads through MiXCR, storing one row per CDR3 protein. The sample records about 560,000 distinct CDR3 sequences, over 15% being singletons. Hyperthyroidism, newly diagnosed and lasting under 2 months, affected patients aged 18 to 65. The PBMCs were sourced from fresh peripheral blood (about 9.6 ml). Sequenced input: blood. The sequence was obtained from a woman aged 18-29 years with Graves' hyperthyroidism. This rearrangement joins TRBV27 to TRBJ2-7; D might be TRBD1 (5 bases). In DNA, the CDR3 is TGTGCCAGCAAAGGGCAGGGTTTCGCCTACGAGCAGTACTTC. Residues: CASKGQGFAYEQYF.